This T cell receptor beta chain is drawn from a study of Graves' ophthalmopathy and Graves' hyperthyroidism (dated by TCRdb to between 2018 and 2020). About the study as a whole: A patient counted as having stable hyperthyroidism if there was no progression to ophthalmopathy within 18 months of follow-up. The study used TCR beta repertoire signatures to distinguish Graves' ophthalmopathy from Graves' hyperthyroidism and to predict progression to ophthalmopathy. In total, 135 blood samples were TCR-sequenced: fewer than 50 ophthalmopathy, some 75 hyperthyroidism and roughly 17 hyperthyroidism-to-ophthalmopathy patients. To explore V-J signatures distinguishing ophthalmopathy from hyperthyroidism, a discovery set of about 99 patients (roughly 44 ophthalmopathy, about 57 stable hyperthyroidism) was enrolled. For independent validation, a separate cohort was made up of about 18 hyperthyroidism patients plus 17 patients who later progressed from hyperthyroidism to ophthalmopathy. T-cell repertoires of thyroid tissue and blood were compared in six hyperthyroidism patients. After sampling, hyperthyroidism patients received methimazole starting at 30 mg daily, and ophthalmopathy patients received high-dose intravenous methylprednisolone. What the work shows at the level of the full study, not this receptor alone: In cross-validation, the 13-signature model distinguished ophthalmopathy from stable hyperthyroidism with approximately 90% sensitivity and around 83% specificity, while in the test set the corresponding values were about 80% and 75%. Among expanded thyroid clonotypes with frequency above 0.001, most also showed up in blood, which suggests that blood repertoires may reflect the thyroid immune response. In validation, the model predicted ophthalmopathy progression with about 64% sensitivity and around 72% specificity; about a dozen predicted patients were CT-confirmed with GO in a median of approximately six months. Sample size was not predetermined statistically, and investigators were not blinded to group allocation.

Patients with hyperthyroidism were aged 18 to 65 years, had been newly diagnosed, and had a disease duration of less than 2 months. Patients were excluded if they had other autoimmune diseases, uncontrolled infections, pregnancy or lactation. Diagnosis relied on clinical symptoms, serum thyroxine, TRAb, thyroid ultrasound and orbital computed tomography. Total RNA was extracted with Trizol reagent and quality-checked on an Agilent 2100 Bioanalyzer. About this clonotype: Its recognized antigen is unknown. At one of its ends the junction is not consistent with the germline gene, which may arise from a read error.

From the germline V gene, CDR1 is SGHDT and CDR2 is YYEEEE. The CDR3, from cysteine to phenylalanine, totals 10 residues. The retained sequence is limited to the CDR3, 30 bases, with the frame set at the first base. TCR beta CDR3 regions were amplified from RNA transcripts for repertoire sequencing. HTBI primers and the Qiagen OneStep RT-PCR kit were used in a first-round RT-PCR, which was followed by a second-round multiplex PCR, size selection and purification. The libraries underwent paired-end sequencing with 100 bp reads on an Illumina HiSeq2000. The study's own analysis went as follows. SOAPnuke was used to process the reads, throwing out any read that had adapters, had uncalled bases, had a mean Phred below 15, or lacked an exact constant-primer or identifier match. COPE v1.2.5 was used to merge high-quality paired reads. Each unique nucleotide sequence was treated as a clonotype, and MiTCR v1.1 was used to align the clonotypes to the IMGT TRB V, D and J references. The analysis was limited to V-J combinations with a frequency above 0.0001, which together covered roughly 99% of the repertoires. For each V-J combination, a TCR clonal expansion and chaos score was defined as the ratio of F50 clonal expansion to chaos observed in the TCRdist matrix. Features were reduced by Welch's t-statistics and random forest to approximately 13 V-J combinations, which fed a naive Bayes classifier. The Morisita-Horn index was used to measure how similar the thyroid and blood repertoires were. TCRdb handled the public reads itself, with Q25 trimming in fastp and clone calling in MiXCR, and kept productive beta chains. Every entry covers one CDR3 protein and lists the most common genes and DNA from its rows. Here the V and J calls rest on TCRdb's processing, not on the authors' analysis. The sample profile shows roughly 1.1 million distinct CDR3 sequences; roughly 35% of them were found once. Over 8.5% of the sample belongs to the ten largest clones.

The TCR sequence derives from an adult man with Graves' hyperthyroidism. This chain joins TRBV5-6 to TRBJ2-2, with 7 bases in between that match TRBD2. Sequencing used peripheral blood or thyroid tissue (not recorded which). The CDR3 sequence is CASKGGGLFF. The bases read TGTGCCAGCAAGGGCGGGGGGCTGTTTTTT.